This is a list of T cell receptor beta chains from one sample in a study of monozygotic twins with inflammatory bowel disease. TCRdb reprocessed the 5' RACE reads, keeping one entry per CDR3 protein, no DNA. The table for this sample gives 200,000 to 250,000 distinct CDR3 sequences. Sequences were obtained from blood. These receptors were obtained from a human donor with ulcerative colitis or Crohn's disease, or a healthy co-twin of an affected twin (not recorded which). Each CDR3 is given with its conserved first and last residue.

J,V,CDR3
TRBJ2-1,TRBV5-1,CASKQGEDNEQFF
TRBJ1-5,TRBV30,CAWSHLGGNQPQHF
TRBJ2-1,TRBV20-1,CSASGTSGTLRHNEQFF
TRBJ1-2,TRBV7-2,CASRESNYGYTF
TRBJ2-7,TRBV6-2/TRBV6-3,CASSYPATGRYEQYF
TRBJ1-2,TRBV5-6,CASSFLTGALSYTF
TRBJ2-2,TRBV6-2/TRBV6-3,CASRITGDTGELFF
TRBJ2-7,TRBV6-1,CASSDYPIYEQYF
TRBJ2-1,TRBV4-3,CASSPRGGNEQFF
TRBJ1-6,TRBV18,CASSPPGQRADSPLHF
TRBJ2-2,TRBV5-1,CASSLDGRNANTGELFF
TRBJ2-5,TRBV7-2,CASSFRSYQETQYF
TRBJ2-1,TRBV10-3,CAISNKGGAYNEQFF
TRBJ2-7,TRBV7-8,CASSLAGGTGTYEQYF
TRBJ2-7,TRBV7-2,CASSSRSVYEQYF
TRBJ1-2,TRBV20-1,CSAPDSSGYGYTF
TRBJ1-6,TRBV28,CASSLKTASYNSPLHF
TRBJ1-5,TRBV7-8,CASSLAGAYQPQHF
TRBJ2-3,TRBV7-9,CASSSDRVTEGTDTQYF
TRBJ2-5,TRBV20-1,CSAKIVGSETQYF
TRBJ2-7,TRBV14,CASSPMRSPPEQYF
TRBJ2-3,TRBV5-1,CASSLAPGSTDTQYF
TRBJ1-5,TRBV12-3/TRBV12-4,CASSSDRTDQPQHF
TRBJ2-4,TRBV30,CAWSVTETKNIQYF
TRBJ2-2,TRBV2,CASSGEGGTNTGELFF
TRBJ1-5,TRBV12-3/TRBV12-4,CASRTGPSPQHF
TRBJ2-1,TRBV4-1,CASSLQGIHEQFF
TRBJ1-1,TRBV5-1,CASSWGQGTEAFF
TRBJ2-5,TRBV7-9,CASSVAGAETQYF